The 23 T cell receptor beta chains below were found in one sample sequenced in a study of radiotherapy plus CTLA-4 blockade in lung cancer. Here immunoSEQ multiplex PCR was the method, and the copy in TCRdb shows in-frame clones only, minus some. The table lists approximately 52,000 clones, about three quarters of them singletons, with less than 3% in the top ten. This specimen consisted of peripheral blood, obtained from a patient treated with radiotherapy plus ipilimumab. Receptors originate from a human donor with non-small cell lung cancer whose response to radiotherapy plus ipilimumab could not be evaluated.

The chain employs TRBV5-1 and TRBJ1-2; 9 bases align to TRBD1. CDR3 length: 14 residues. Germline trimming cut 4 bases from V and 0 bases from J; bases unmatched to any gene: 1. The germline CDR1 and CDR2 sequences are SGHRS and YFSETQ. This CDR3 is CASSRDRANYGYTF. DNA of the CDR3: TGCGCCAGCAGCAGGGACAGGGCTAACTATGGCTACACCTTC.

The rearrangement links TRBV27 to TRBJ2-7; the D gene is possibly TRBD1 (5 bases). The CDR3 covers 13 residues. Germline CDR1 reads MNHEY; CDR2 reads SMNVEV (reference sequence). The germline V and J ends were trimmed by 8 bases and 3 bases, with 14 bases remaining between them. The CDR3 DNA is TGTGCCAGCCAAAGGACACCTTACTACGAGCAGTACTTC. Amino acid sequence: CASQRTPYYEQYF.

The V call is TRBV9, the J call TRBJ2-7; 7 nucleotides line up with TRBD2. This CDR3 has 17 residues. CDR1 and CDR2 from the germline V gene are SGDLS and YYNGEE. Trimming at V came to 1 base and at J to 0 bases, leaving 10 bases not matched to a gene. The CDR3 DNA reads TGTGCCAGCAGCGTATCGGGTTCGGGGGGTAGCTCCTACGAGCAGTACTTC. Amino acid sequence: CASSVSGSGGSSYEQYF.

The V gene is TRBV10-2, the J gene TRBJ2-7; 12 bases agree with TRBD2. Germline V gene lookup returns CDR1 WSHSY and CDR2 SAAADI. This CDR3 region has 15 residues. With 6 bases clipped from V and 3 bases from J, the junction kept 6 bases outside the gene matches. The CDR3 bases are TGCGCCAGCAGGGAGGGACTAGCGGGTCTCTACGAGCAGTACTTC. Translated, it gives CASREGLAGLYEQYF.

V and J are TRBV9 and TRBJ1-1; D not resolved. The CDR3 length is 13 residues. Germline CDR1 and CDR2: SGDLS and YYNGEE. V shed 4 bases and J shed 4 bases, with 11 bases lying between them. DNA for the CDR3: TGTGCCAGCAGCCTGACACGATCCACTGAAGCTTTCTTT. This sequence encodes CASSLTRSTEAFF.

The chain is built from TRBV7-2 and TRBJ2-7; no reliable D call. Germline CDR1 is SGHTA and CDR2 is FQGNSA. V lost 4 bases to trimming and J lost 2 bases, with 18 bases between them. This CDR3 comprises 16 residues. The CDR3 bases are TGTGCCAGCAGCTCAAGACTTACTTCGACCGCCTACGAGCAGTACTTC. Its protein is CASSSRLTSTAYEQYF.

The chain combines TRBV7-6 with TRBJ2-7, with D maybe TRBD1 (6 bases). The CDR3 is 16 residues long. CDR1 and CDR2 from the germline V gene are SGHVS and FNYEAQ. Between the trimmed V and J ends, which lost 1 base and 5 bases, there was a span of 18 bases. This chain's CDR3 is CASSLVGTMRVNEQYF. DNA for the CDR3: TGTGCCAGCAGCTTAGTGGGGACAATGAGGGTGAACGAGCAGTACTTC.

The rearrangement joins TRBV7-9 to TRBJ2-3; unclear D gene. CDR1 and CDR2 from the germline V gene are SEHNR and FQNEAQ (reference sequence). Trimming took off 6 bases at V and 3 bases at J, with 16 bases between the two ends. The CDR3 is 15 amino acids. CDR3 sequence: CASSVALAGTDTQYF. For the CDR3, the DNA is TGTGCCAGCAGTGTCGCGCTGGCAGGTACAGATACGCAGTATTTT.

CDR3 residues: CASSVPSGGFRQFF. In nucleotides, the CDR3 is TGTGCCAGCTCGGTCCCTAGCGGGGGCTTCAGGCAGTTCTTC. This chain connects TRBV28 to TRBJ2-1, with TRBD2 identical over 10 bases. The CDR3 consists of 14 residues. Germline CDR1 and CDR2: MDHEN and SYDVKM. The trim removed 8 bases at V and 12 bases at J, leaving 13 bases unmatched.

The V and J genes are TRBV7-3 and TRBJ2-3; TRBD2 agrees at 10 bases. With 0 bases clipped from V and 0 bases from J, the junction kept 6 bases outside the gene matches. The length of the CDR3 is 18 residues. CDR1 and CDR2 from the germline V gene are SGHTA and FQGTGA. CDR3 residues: CASSLTASGGPSTDTQYF. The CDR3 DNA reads TGTGCCAGCAGCTTAACGGCTAGCGGGGGTCCTAGCACAGATACGCAGTATTTT.

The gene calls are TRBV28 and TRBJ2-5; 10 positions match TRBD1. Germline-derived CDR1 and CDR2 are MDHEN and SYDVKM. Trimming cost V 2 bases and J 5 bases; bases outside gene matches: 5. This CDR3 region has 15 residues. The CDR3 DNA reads TGTGCCAGCAGTTTAGAGACAGGGGGCGTTGAGACCCAGTACTTC. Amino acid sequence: CASSLETGGVETQYF.

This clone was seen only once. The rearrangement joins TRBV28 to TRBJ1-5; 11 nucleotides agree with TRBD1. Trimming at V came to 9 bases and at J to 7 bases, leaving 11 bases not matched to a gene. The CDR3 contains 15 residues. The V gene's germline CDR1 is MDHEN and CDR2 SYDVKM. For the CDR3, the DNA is TGTGCCAGTTCAACTCCGGGACAGGGGGAACAGCCCCAGCATTTT. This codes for CASSTPGQGEQPQHF.

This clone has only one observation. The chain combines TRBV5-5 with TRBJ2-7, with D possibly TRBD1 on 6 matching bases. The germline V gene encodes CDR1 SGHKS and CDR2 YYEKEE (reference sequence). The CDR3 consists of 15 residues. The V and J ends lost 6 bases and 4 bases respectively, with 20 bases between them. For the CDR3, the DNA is TGTGCCAGCACCCTCGACCCGGGACATCTATACGAGCAGTACTTC. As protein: CASTLDPGHLYEQYF. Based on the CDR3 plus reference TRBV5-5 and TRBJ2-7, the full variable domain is DAGVTQSPTHLIKTRGQQVTLRCSPISGHKSVSWYQQVLGQGPQFIFQYYEKEERGRGNFPDRFSARQFPNYSSELNVNALLLGDSALYLCASTLDPGHLYEQYFGPGTRLTVT.

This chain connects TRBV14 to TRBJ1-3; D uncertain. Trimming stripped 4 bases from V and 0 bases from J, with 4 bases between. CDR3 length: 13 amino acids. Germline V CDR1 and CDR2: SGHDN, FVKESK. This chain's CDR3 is CASSPNSGNTIYF. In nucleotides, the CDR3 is TGTGCCAGCAGCCCTAACTCTGGAAACACCATATATTTT.

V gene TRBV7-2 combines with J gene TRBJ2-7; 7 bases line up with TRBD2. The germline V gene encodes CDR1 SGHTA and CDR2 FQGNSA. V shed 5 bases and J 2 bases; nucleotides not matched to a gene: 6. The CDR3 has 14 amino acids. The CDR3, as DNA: TGTGCCAGCAGCCCCCAGCGGGGAGCCTACGAGCAGTACTTC. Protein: CASSPQRGAYEQYF.

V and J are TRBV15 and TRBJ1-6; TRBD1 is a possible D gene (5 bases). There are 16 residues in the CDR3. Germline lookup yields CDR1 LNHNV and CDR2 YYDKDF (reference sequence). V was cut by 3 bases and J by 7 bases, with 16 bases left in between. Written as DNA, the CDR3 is TGTGCCACCAGCAGCAATCCAGGGATAAGCAATTCACCCCTCCACTTT. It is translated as CATSSNPGISNSPLHF. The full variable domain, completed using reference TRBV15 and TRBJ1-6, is DAMVIQNPRYQVTQFGKPVTLSCSQTLNHNVMYWYQQKSSQAPKLLFHYYDKDFNNEADTPDNFQSRRPNTSFCFLDIRSPGLGDTAMYLCATSSNPGISNSPLHFGNGTRLTVT.

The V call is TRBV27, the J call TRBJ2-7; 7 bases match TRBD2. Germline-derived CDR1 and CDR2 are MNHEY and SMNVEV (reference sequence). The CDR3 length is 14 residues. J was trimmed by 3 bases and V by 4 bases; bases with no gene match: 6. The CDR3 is CASSSTSLVYEQYF. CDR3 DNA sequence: TGTGCCAGCAGTTCGACTAGCTTAGTCTACGAGCAGTACTTC.

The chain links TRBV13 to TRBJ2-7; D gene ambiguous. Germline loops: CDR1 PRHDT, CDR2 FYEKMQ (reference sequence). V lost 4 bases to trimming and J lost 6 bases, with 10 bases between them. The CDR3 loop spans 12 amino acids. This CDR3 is CASSSPRSEQYF. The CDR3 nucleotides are TGTGCCAGCAGCTCTCCCCGGTCCGAGCAGTACTTC.

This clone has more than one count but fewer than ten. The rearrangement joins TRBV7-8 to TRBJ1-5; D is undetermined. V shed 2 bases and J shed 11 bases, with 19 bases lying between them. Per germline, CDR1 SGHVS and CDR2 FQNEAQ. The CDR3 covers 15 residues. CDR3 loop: CASSLSGGLSGSQHF. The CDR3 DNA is TGTGCCAGCAGCTTATCGGGCGGGCTCAGTGGTTCCCAGCATTTT.

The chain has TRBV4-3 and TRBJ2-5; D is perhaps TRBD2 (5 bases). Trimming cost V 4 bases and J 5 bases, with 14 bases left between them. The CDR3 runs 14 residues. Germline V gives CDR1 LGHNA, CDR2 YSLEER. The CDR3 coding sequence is TGCGCCAGCAGCCCAGGCGGGTTTAGGGAGACCCAGTACTTC. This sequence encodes CASSPGGFRETQYF.

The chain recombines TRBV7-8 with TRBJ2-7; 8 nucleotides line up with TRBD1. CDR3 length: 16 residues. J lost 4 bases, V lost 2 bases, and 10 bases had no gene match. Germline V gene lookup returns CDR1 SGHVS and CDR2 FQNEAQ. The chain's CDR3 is CASSLQTGAAPYEQYF. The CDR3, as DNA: TGTGCCAGCAGCTTACAGACAGGGGCGGCCCCTTACGAGCAGTACTTC.

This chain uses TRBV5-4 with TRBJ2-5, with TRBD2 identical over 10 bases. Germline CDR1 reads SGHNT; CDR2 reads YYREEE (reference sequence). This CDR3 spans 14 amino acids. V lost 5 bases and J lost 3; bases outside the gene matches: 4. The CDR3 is CASRDTSGEETQYF. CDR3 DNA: TGTGCCAGCAGAGATACTAGCGGGGAAGAGACCCAGTACTTC.

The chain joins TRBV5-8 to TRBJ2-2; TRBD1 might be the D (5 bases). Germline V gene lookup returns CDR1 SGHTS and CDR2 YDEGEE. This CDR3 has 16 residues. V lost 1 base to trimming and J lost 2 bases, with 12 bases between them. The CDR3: CASSLYRTLNTGELFF. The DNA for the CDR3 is TGTGCCAGCAGCTTGTACAGGACCCTTAACACCGGGGAGCTGTTTTTT.